The 8 T cell receptor beta chains below all came from one sample that was sequenced in a study of control samples from healthy donors and cancer patients. The data were produced by immunoSEQ multiplex PCR, yet TCRdb's version contains in-frame clones alone and is incomplete. The sample contains about 130,000 clones, about 95% of which appear only once. The sample consisted of PBMCs. The origin of the receptors is a man aged 55-75 years with colorectal cancer.

This clone was counted a single time. The same CDR3 arises from other DNA sequences in this sample as well. The chain combines TRBV3-1 (or the pseudogene TRBV3-2) with TRBJ2-3; 7 nucleotides line up with TRBD2. The V gene end was trimmed by 4 bases and the J gene end by 2 bases; junction bases not matched to a gene: 9. The CDR3 contains 16 residues. Germline CDR1 reads LGHDT; CDR2 reads YNNKEL (reference sequence). CDR3 sequence (DNA): TGTGCCAGCAGCCCGGGGCTAGCGGCTGCCACAGATACGCAGTATTTT. It encodes CASSPGLAAATDTQYF.

This clone was detected only once. The rearrangement links TRBV5-6 to TRBJ2-5, with D tentatively TRBD1 (5 bases). There are 12 residues in the CDR3. V was pared by 4 bases and J by 7 bases, with 11 bases between. Germline CDR1 reads SGHDT; CDR2 reads YYEEEE. The DNA of the CDR3 is TGTGCCAGCAGCCTAGGGGTTGGGACCCAGTACTTC. Translating gives CASSLGVGTQYF.

The V call is TRBV5-1, the J call TRBJ2-7, with a possible D match to TRBD1 (6 bases). The CDR3 is made up of 14 amino acids. Trimming stripped 0 bases from V and 7 bases from J, with 14 bases between. From germline, CDR1 is SGHRS and CDR2 YFSETQ. CDR3 in DNA: TGCGCCAGCAGCTTGGCTCAGGGGTCGGGTGAGCAGTACTTC. This encodes CASSLAQGSGEQYF.

To note about this clone: The same CDR3 arises from other DNA sequences in this sample as well. The chain couples TRBV11-2 to TRBJ2-7; unclear D gene. The CDR3 is made up of 13 amino acids. Trimming pared 2 bases from V and 3 bases from J, leaving 8 bases between. Germline lookup yields CDR1 SGHAT and CDR2 FQNNGV. The CDR3 DNA is TGTGCCAGCAGCTTACGCGGCGGCTACGAGCAGTACTTC. This translates into CASSLRGGYEQYF.

The gene calls are TRBV19 and TRBJ2-6, with D perhaps matching TRBD1 (5 bases). This CDR3 has 15 amino acids. In germline, CDR1 is LNHDA, CDR2 SQIVND (reference sequence). V was cut by 2 bases and J by 2 bases, with 7 bases left in between. CDR3 coding DNA: TGTGCCAGTAGTATATCAGGGCCTGGGGCCAACGTCCTGACTTTC. Translation: CASSISGPGANVLTF.

This rearrangement joins TRBV7-9 to TRBJ2-7; possibly TRBD2 for D (5 bases). The CDR3 is 13 amino acids. Germline V gene data show CDR1 as SEHNR and CDR2 as FQNEAQ (reference sequence). V was cut by 4 bases and J by 2 bases, with 9 bases left in between. CDR3 loop: CASSSGLTYEQYF. In nucleotides, the CDR3 is TGTGCCAGCAGCTCAGGACTTACCTACGAGCAGTACTTC.

The sample holds one count of this clone. The chain links TRBV30 to TRBJ2-5; D uncertain. V lost 0 bases to trimming and J lost 4 bases, with 15 bases between them. The CDR3 loop spans 15 amino acids. CDR1 GTSNPN and CDR2 SVGIG come from the germline V gene (reference sequence). CDR3 in DNA: TGTGCCTGGAGTGTAAGTGGGGTGACCGGAGAGACCCAGTACTTC. It encodes CAWSVSGVTGETQYF.

V and J are TRBV4-1 and TRBJ1-4; no definite D call. CDR3 length: 15 residues. V lost 4 bases to trimming and J lost 3 bases, with 12 bases between them. The germline CDR1 and CDR2 sequences are MGHRA and YSYEKL. The CDR3 loop reads CASSRIVAPNEKLFF. In nucleotides, the CDR3 is TGCGCCAGCAGCCGTATAGTGGCCCCTAATGAAAAACTGTTTTTT.